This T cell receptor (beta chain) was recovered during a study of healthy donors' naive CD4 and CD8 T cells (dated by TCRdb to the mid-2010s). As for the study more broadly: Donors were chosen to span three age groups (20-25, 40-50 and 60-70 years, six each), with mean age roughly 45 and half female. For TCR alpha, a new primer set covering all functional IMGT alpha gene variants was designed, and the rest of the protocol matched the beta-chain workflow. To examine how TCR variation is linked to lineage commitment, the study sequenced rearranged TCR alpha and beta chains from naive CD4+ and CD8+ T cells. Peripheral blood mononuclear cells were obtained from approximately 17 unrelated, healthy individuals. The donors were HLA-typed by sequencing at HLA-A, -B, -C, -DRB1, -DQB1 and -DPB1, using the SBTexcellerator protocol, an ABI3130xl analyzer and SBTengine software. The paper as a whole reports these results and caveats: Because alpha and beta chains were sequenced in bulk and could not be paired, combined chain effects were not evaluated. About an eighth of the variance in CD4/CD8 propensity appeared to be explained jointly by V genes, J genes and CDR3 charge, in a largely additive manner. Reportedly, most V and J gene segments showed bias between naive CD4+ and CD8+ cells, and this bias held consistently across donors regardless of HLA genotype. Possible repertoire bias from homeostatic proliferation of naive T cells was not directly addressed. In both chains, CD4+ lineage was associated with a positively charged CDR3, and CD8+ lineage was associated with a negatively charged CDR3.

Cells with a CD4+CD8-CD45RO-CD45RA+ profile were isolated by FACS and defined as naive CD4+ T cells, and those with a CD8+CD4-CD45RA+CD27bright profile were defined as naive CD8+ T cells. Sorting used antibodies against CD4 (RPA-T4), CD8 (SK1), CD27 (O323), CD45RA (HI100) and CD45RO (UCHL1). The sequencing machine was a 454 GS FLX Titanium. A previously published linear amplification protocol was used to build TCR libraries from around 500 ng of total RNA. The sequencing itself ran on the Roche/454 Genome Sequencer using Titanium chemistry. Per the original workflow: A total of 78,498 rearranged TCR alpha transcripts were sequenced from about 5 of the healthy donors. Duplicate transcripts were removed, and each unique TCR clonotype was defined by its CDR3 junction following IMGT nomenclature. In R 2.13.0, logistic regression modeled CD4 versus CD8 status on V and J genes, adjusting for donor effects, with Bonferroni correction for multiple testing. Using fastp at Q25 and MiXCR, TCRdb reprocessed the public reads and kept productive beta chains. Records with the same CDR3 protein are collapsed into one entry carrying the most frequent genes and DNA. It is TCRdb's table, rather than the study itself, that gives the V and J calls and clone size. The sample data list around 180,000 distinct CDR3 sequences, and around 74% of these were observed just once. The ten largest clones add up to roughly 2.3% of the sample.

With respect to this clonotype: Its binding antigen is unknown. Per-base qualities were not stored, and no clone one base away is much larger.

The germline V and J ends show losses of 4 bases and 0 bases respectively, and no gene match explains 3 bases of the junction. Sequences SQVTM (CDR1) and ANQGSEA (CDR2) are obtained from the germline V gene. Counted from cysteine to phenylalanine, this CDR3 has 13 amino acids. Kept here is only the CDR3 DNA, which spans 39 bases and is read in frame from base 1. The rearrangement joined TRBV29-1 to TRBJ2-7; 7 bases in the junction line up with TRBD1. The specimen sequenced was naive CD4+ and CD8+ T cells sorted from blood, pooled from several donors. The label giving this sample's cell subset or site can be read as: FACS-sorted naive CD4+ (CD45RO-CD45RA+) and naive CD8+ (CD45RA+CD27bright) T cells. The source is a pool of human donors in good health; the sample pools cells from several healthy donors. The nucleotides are TGCAGCGTTGCCCGGGACAGCTCCTACGAGCAGTACTTC. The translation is CSVARDSSYEQYF.